This TCR beta chain was recorded in a study of blood T cells in healthy people across ages. Study-wide context: There was about one barcoded beta molecule captured by template switching per two T cells. Study-wide results and limits: Diversity figures derived from one million T cells were judged to underestimate the true value.

Using a J-beta primer mix together with a sample-barcoded 5' primer, a second PCR was run for about 6 to 11 cycles. Each cDNA molecule, via a template-switch adaptor with 12 random nucleotides, was tagged. TCRdb reprocessed the 5' RACE reads via MiXCR and lists one record per CDR3 protein. The repertoire holds more than 650,000 distinct CDR3 sequences, with about 20% as singletons. The CDR3 is 14 amino acids. Per germline, CDR1 MGHRA and CDR2 YSYEKL. Trimming stripped 0 bases from V and 6 bases from J, with 12 bases between. There were healthy Caucasian individuals from Russia, aged 6 to 90, serving as donors. With respect to this clonotype: Its target is unknown.

The chain recombines TRBV4-1 with TRBJ2-7; D is undetermined. Sequencing was performed on blood. This clonotype originated in a man in his 70s in good health. Here the CDR3 reads CASSQDESGPEQYF. For the CDR3, the DNA is TGCGCCAGCAGCCAAGATGAGTCCGGTCCCGAGCAGTACTTC.